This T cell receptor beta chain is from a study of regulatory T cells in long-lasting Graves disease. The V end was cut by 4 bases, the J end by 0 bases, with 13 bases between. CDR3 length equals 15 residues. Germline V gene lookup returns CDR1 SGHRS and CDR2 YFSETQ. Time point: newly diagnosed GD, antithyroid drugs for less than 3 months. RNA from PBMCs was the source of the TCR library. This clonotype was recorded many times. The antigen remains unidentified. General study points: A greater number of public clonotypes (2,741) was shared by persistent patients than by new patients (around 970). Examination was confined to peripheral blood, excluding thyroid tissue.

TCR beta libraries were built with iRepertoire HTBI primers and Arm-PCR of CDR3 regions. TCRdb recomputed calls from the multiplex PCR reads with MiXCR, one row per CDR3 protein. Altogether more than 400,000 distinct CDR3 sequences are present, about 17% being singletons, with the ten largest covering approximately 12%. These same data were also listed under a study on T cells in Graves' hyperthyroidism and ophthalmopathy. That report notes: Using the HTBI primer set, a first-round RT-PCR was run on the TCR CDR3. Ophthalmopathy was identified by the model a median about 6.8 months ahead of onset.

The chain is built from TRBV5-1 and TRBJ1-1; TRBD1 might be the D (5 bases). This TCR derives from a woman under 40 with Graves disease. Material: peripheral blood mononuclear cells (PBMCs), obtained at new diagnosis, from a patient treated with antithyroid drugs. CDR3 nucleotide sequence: TGCGCCAGCAGCCTGGGGCCACCTTTGAACACTGAAGCTTTCTTT. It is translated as CASSLGPPLNTEAFF.